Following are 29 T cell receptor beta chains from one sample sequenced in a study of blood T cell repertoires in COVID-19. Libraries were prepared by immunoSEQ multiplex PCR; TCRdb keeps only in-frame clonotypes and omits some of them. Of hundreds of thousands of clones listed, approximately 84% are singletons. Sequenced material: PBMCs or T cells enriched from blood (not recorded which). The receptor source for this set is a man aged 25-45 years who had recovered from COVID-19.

As DNA, the CDR3 is TGTGCCAGCTATCGGGAACTAGCGCACGATACGCAGTATTTT. Amino acid sequence: CASYRELAHDTQYF. The chain has TRBV2 and TRBJ2-3, with 7 bases identical to TRBD2. Germline V gene lookup returns CDR1 SNHLY and CDR2 FYNNEI. The CDR3 is 14 residues long. The V and J ends lost 8 bases and 6 bases, in that order; junction bases with no gene match: 11.

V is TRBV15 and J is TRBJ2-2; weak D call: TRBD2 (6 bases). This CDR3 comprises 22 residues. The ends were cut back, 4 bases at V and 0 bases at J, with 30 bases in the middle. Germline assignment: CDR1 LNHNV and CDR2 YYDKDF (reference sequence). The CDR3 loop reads CATSTDSRDGRLVVANTGELFF. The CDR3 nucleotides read TGTGCCACCAGCACTGATTCCCGGGACGGACGACTAGTTGTCGCGAACACCGGGGAGCTGTTTTTT.

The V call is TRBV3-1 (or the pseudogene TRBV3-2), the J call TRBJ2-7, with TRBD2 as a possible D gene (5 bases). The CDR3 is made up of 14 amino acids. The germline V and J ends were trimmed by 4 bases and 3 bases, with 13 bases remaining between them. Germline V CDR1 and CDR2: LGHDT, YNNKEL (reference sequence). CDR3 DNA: TGTGCCAGCAGCCCCCTAAGGAGGAGCTACGAGCAGTACTTC. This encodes CASSPLRRSYEQYF.

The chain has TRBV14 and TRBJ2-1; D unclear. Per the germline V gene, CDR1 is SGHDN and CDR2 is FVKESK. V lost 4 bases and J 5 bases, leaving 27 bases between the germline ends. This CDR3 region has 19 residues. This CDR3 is CASSPRVLWNQLKNNEQFF. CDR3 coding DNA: TGTGCCAGCAGCCCACGGGTCCTTTGGAACCAATTAAAAAACAATGAGCAGTTCTTC.

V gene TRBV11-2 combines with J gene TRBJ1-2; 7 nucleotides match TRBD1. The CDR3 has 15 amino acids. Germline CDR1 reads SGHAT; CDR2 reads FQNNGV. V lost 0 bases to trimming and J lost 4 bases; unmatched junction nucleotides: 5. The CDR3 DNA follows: TGTGCCAGCAGCTTAGACCAGGGGGTTGGCTATGGCTACACCTTC. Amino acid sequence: CASSLDQGVGYGYTF.

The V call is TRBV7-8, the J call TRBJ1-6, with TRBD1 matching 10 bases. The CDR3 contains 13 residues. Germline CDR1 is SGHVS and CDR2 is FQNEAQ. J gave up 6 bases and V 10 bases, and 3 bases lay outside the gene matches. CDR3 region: CATRDRGNSPLHF. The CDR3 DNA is TGTGCCACCCGGGACAGGGGTAATTCACCCCTCCACTTT.

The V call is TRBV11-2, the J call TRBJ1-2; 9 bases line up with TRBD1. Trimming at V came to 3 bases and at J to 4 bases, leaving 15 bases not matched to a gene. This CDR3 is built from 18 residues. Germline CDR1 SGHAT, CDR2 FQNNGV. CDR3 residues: CASSLDGTGRSNRYGYTF. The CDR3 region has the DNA TGTGCCAGCAGCTTGGACGGGACAGGGCGTTCTAATCGCTATGGCTACACCTTC.

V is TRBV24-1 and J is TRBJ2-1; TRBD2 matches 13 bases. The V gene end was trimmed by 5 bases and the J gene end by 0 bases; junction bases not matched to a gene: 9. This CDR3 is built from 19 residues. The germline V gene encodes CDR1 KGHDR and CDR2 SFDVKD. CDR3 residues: CATSAALAGGPGSYNEQFF. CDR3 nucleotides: TGTGCCACCAGTGCTGCACTAGCGGGAGGGCCGGGCTCCTACAATGAGCAGTTCTTC.

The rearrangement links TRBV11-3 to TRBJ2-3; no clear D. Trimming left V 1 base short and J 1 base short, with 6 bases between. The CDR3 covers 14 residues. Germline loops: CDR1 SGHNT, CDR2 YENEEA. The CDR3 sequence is CASSLAVGTDTQYF. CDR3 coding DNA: TGTGCCAGCAGCTTAGCGGTCGGCACAGATACGCAGTATTTT.

The CDR3 nucleotides read TGTGCCAGTAGTATATCTCCATCCGGGACAGGGGAGGATACGCAGTATTTT. Translated: CASSISPSGTGEDTQYF. The chain joins TRBV19 to TRBJ2-3, with 10 bases identical to TRBD1. The CDR3 runs 17 residues. The germline CDR1 and CDR2 sequences are LNHDA and SQIVND (reference sequence). After removal of 2 bases from V and 6 bases from J, the junction contained 11 bases not matched to a gene.

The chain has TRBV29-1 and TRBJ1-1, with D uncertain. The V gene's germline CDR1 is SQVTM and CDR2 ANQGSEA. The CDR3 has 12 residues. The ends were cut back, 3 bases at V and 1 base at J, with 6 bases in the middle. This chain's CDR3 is CSVEYPNTEAFF. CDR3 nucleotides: TGCAGCGTTGAGTATCCGAACACTGAAGCTTTCTTT. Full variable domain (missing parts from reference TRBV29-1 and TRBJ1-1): SAVISQKPSRDICQRGTSLTIQCQVDSQVTMMFWYRQQPGQSLTLIATANQGSEATYESGFVIDKFPISRPNLTFSTLTVSNMSPEDSSIYLCSVEYPNTEAFFGQGTRLTVV.

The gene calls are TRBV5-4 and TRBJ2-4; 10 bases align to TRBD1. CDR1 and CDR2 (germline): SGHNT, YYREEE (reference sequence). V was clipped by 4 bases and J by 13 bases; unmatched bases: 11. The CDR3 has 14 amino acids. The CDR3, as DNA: TGTGCCAGCAGCCCACCTGACAGGGGGCGACCCCAGTACTTC. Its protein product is CASSPPDRGRPQYF. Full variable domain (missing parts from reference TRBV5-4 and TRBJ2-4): ETGVTQSPTHLIKTRGQQVTLRCSSQSGHNTVSWYQQALGQGPQFIFQYYREEENGRGNFPPRFSGLQFPNYSSELNVNALELDDSALYLCASSPPDRGRPQYFGAGTRLSVL.

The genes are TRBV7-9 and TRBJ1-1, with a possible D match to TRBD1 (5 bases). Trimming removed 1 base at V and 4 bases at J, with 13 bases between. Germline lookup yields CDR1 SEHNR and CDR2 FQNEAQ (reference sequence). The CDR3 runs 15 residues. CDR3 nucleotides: TGTGCCAGCAGCTTAGAAGGCCAGGGTTTCACTGAAGCTTTCTTT. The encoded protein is CASSLEGQGFTEAFF.

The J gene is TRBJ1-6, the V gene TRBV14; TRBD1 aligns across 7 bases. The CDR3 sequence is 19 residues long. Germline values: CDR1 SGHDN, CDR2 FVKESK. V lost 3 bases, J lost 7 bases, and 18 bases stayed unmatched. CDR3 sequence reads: CASSHRLTTLDRQNSPLHF. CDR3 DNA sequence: TGTGCCAGCAGCCACCGACTTACTACCTTGGACAGGCAAAATTCACCCCTCCACTTT.

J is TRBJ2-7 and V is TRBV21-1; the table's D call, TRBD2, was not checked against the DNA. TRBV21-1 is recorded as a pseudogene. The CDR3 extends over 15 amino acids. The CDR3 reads CASSPPGLADYEQYF. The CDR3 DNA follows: TGTGCCAGCAGCCCTCCGGGACTAGCGGATTACGAGCAGTACTTC.

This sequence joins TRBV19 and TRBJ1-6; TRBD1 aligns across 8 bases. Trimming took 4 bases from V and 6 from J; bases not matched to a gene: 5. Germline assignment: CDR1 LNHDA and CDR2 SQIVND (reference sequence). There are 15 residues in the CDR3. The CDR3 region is CASSTGTGGNSPLHF. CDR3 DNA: TGTGCCAGTAGTACCGGGACAGGCGGTAATTCACCCCTCCACTTT.

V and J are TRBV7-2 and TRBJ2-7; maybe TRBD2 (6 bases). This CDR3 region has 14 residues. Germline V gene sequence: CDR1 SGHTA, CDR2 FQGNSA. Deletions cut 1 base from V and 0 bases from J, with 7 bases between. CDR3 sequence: CASSLVRDSYEQYF. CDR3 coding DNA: TGTGCCAGCAGCTTAGTGCGGGACTCCTACGAGCAGTACTTC.

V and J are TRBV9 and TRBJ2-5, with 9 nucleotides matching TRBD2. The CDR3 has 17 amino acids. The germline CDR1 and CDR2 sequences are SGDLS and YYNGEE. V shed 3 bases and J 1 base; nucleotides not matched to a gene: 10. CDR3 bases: TGTGCCAGCAGCGAGCCCTTAGCGGGGGCCTTCCAAGAGACCCAGTACTTC. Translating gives CASSEPLAGAFQETQYF.

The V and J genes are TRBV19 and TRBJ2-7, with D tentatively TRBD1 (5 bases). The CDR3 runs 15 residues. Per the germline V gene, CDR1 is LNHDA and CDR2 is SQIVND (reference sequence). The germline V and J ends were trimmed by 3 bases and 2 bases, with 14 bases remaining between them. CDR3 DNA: TGTGCCAGTAGTATCCGTTCCGGCAGGGCCTACGAGCAGTACTTC. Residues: CASSIRSGRAYEQYF. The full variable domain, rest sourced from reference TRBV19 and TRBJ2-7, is DGGITQSPKYLFRKEGQNVTLSCEQNLNHDAMYWYRQDPGQGLRLIYYSQIVNDFQKGDIAEGYSVSREKKESFPLTVTSAQKNPTAFYLCASSIRSGRAYEQYFGPGTRLTVT.

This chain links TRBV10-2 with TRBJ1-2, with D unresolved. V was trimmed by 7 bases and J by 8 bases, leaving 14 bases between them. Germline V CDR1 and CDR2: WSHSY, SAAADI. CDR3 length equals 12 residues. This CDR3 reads CASKVGGEGYTF. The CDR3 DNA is TGCGCCAGCAAGGTGGGCGGGGAAGGCTACACCTTC.

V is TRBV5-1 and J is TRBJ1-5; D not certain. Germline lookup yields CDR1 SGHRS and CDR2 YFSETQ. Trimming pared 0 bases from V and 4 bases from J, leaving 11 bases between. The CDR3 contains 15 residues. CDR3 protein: CASSLAGVSNQPQHF. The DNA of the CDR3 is TGCGCCAGCAGCTTGGCCGGGGTTAGTAATCAGCCCCAGCATTTT.

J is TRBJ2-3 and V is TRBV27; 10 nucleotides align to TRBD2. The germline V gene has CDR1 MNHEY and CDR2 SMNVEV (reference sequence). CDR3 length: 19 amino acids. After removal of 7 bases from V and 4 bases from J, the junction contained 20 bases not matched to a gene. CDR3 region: CASTLDGLAAISGADTQYF. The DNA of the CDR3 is TGTGCCAGCACCCTAGATGGACTAGCGGCGATTAGTGGTGCAGATACGCAGTATTTT.

The CDR3 protein is CASSLGGNTEAFF. As DNA, the CDR3 is TGTGCCAGCAGTTTAGGAGGGAACACTGAAGCTTTCTTT. The genes are TRBV12-3 or TRBV12-4 and TRBJ1-1; unclear D gene. The ends were cut back, 1 base at V and 1 base at J, with 4 bases in the middle. The CDR3 spans 13 residues.

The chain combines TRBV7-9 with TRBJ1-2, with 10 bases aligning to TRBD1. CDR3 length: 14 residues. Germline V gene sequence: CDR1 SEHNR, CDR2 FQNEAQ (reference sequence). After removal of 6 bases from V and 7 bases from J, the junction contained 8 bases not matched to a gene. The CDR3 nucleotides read TGTGCCAGCAGTCCGACCGGGACAGGGGTTGGCTACACCTTC. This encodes CASSPTGTGVGYTF. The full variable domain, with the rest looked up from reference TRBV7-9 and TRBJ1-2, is DTGVSQNPRHKITKRGQNVTFRCDPISEHNRLYWYRQTLGQGPEFLTYFQNEAQLEKSRLLSDRFSAERPKGSFSTLEIQRTEQGDSAMYLCASSPTGTGVGYTFGSGTRLTVV.

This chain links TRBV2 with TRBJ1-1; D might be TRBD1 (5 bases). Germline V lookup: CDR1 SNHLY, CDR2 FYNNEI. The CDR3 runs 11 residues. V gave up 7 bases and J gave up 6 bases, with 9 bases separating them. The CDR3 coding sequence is TGTGCCAGCAATTTAGGGGCTGAAGCTTTCTTT. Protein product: CASNLGAEAFF.

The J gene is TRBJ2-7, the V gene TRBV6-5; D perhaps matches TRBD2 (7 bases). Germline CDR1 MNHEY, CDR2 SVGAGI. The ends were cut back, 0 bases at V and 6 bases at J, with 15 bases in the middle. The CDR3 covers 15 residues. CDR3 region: CASSYSYREGSEQYF. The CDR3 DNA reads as TGTGCCAGCAGTTACTCCTACAGGGAGGGGAGCGAGCAGTACTTC.

Written as DNA, the CDR3 is TGTGCCAGCAGCGACCGAAGACGTAGACAGGGTCCAAACACTGAAGCTTTCTTT. It translates to CASSDRRRRQGPNTEAFF. This chain uses TRBV5-8 with TRBJ1-1; 7 bases align to TRBD1. This CDR3 comprises 18 residues. Losses at the gene ends were 4 bases for V and 2 bases for J; bases not matched to a gene: 17. Germline V lookup: CDR1 SGHTS, CDR2 YDEGEE.

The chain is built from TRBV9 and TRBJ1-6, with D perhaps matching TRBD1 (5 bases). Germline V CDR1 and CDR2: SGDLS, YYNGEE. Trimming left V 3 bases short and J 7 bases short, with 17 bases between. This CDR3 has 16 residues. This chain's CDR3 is CASSATSGTGNSPLHF. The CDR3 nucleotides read TGTGCCAGCAGCGCCACTAGCGGGACGGGGAATTCACCCCTCCACTTT.

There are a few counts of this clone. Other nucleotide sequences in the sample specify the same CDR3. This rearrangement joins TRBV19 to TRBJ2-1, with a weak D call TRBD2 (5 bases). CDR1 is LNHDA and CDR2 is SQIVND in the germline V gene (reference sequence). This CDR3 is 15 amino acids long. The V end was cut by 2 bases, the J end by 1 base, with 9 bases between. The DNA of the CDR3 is TGTGCCAGTAGTATAAGTCGGGGTTCCTACAATGAGCAGTTCTTC. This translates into CASSISRGSYNEQFF.